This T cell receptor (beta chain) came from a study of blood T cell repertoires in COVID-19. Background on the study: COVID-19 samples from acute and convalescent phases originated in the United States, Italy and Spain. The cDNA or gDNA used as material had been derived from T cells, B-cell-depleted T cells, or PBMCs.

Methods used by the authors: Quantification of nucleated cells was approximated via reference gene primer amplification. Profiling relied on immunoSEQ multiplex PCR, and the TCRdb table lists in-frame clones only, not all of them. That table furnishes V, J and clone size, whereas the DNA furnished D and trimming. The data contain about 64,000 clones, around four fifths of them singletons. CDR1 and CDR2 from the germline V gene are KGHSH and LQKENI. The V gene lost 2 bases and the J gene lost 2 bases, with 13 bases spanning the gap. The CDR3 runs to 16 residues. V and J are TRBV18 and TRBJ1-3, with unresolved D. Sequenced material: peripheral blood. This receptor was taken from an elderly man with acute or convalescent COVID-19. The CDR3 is CASSPGGGVAGNTIYF. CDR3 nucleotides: TGTGCCAGCTCACCAGGCGGCGGGGTCGCTGGAAACACCATATATTTT.